The TCR beta chain under discussion was sequenced for a study of T cells in severe cutaneous drug reactions (dated by TCRdb to about 2019). About the investigation overall: Between about 2010 and 2018, patients were recruited from Taiwan, Thailand and a European registry network. Only patients with a probable or definite SJS/TEN or DRESS diagnosis by RegiSCAR criteria were enrolled. Assignment of the culprit drug relied on both the Naranjo algorithm and the ALDEN drug causality algorithm. Biological samples, such as blister fluids/cells and PBMC, were collected from patients during the acute or recovery stage. Single-cell sequencing, quantitative PCR validation, functional assays and transgenic mouse experiments were combined with bulk TCR sequencing. The libraries were made with iRepertoire multiplex PCR, and the authors referred to a comparison in which iRepertoire and 5' RACE methods, with or without UMI, captured abundant clonotypes to a similar degree.

Sequencing was performed on donors who were patients with carbamazepine-induced Stevens-Johnson syndrome or toxic epidermal necrolysis (CBZ-SJS/TEN). The peripheral blood repertoires were taken from CBZ-SJS/TEN patients of two origins, a few Han Chinese and roughly 6 European. To search for drug-specific clonotypes, the T cell receptor repertoires of patients with drug-induced severe cutaneous adverse reactions were profiled by next-generation sequencing. RNA was isolated from either blister cells of skin lesions or peripheral blood mononuclear cells. Turning to this clonotype: Its cognate antigen has yet to be identified.

Results the study describes overall, beyond this receptor: All seven CBZ-SJS/TEN blister samples contained a public TCRbeta CDR3 (mean approximately 15%), which was undetectable or scarce in tolerant-control and healthy-donor PBMC. Whether the public TCR generalizes to SJS/TEN caused by other drugs was noted by the authors as still needing further study. TRBV12-4 usage was strongly increased in CBZ-SJS/TEN patients, averaging roughly 30% in blister cells and about 4.9% in PBMC.

Library preparation used the iRepertoire multiplex PCR system with TCR subtype-specific primers for both bulk and single-cell sequencing. Multiplex PCR with primers aimed at the V, D and J gene regions produced the bulk TCR beta libraries. Roughly 100-500 ng of RNA per sample served as input for bulk TCR library preparation. An Illumina MiSeq was used to sequence the bulk TCR beta amplicons. As for the original processing: Sample misassignments and low-quality sequencing reads were removed through quality control steps. CDR3 was defined as the amino acids between the V-gene Y[YFLI]C motif and the J-segment [FW]GXGT motif. TRBV and TRBJ gene assignments and CDR3 clonotypes followed the IMGT database. Per-sample TRBV expression was normalized to the mean of the same gene in PBMC from some 40 healthy donors. The reads underwent TCRdb reprocessing, giving one record for each CDR3 protein sequence and no DNA. Here the V and J calls rest on TCRdb's processing, not on the authors' analysis. This sample's listing comprises just over 20,000 distinct CDR3 sequences. Approximately 7.5% of the sample goes to the ten largest clones.

The CDR3 contains 15 residues, cysteine and phenylalanine counted. DNA for this receptor is not on file. From a lookup of the germline V gene, CDR1 and CDR2 are MGHRA and YSYEKL. The specimen was PBMCs. This receptor was taken from a human donor with toxic epidermal necrolysis, a severe cutaneous drug reaction. The chain is made from TRBV4-1 and TRBJ2-6. The CDR3 corresponds to CASSQASAGANVLTF.